This T cell receptor beta chain originates from a study of blood T cell repertoires in COVID-19. About the research overall: Whether acute or convalescent, the COVID-19 samples came from the United States, Italy and Spain.

There are 14 residues in the CDR3. Trimming took off 2 bases at V and 2 bases at J, with 9 bases between the two ends. Looked up from germline, CDR1 is MNHEY and CDR2 is SVGEGT. Sequenced by immunoSEQ multiplex PCR; TCRdb stores in-frame clones only, minus some. Found here are about 170,000 clones, over 75% of them singletons; the top ten hold around 6.9%. The chain employs TRBV6-2 or TRBV6-3 and TRBJ1-1; D remains ambiguous. Sequencing input: peripheral blood. The sequence was collected from an elderly man with COVID-19, enrolled during active disease. CDR3 residues: CASSYIRRNTEAFF. The DNA of the CDR3 is TGTGCCAGCAGTTACATCCGGAGAAACACTGAAGCTTTCTTT.